The rows below give T cell receptor beta chains drawn from one sample of a study of cytomegalovirus exposure and HLA in healthy donors. The protocol was immunoSEQ multiplex PCR, while the TCRdb copy is restricted to in-frame clones and leaves out a portion. The sample consists of roughly 180,000 clones, approximately 80% of them appearing once. Material: PBMCs. The receptors stem from a girl aged 5 to 17 in good health and CMV-seropositive. Each CDR3 is given with its conserved first and last residue. Fields, in order: V gene, J gene, clone size, D gene, CDR3 DNA, CDR3 protein. D genes are given only for firm matches. Size is stated for part of the rows, as once, few or many counts, or as a class when the clone is expanded.

v_call: TRBV27; j_call: TRBJ2-4; clone_size: .; d_call: TRBD1; cdr3_nt: TGTGCCAGCTCAAATACAGGGGGCTGGGACAAAAACATTCAGTACTTC; cdr3_aa: CASSNTGGWDKNIQYF
v_call: TRBV29-1; j_call: TRBJ2-7; clone_size: .; d_call: TRBD2; cdr3_nt: TGCAGCGTTGAAGTTGCTAGCGGGAGATCCTACGAGCAGTACTTC; cdr3_aa: CSVEVASGRSYEQYF
v_call: TRBV18; j_call: TRBJ2-3; clone_size: .; d_call: .; cdr3_nt: TGTGCCAGCTCACCAGAGGCAGCAGATACGCAGTATTTT; cdr3_aa: CASSPEAADTQYF
v_call: TRBV6-5; j_call: TRBJ1-2; clone_size: .; d_call: .; cdr3_nt: TGTGCCAGCAGTTACCGCGGGTATGGCTACACCTTC; cdr3_aa: CASSYRGYGYTF
v_call: TRBV6-1; j_call: TRBJ2-7; clone_size: few; d_call: .; cdr3_nt: TGTGCCAGCAGCGCACAAACAGGGCCCGGATTTCAGCGGTACTTC; cdr3_aa: CASSAQTGPGFQRYF
v_call: TRBV4-3; j_call: TRBJ1-3; clone_size: .; d_call: .; cdr3_nt: TGCGCCAGCAGCCAAGGAACAGGACCCTCTGGAAACACCATATATTTT; cdr3_aa: CASSQGTGPSGNTIYF
v_call: TRBV2; j_call: TRBJ2-7; clone_size: .; d_call: TRBD2; cdr3_nt: TGTGCCAGCAGTAAAACTAGCGCCTACTCCTACGAGCAGTACTTC; cdr3_aa: CASSKTSAYSYEQYF
v_call: TRBV6-6; j_call: TRBJ2-3; clone_size: .; d_call: .; cdr3_nt: TGTGCCAGCAGTTACCAGGGGCCAGATACGCAGTATTTT; cdr3_aa: CASSYQGPDTQYF
v_call: TRBV5-1; j_call: TRBJ1-1; clone_size: few; d_call: .; cdr3_nt: TGCGCCAGCCAGGCCAGGGTTGATGACACTGAAGCTTTCTTT; cdr3_aa: CASQARVDDTEAFF
v_call: TRBV6-5; j_call: TRBJ2-7; clone_size: .; d_call: .; cdr3_nt: TGTGCCAGCAGACTCCGGGATACCTCCTACGAGCAGTACTTC; cdr3_aa: CASRLRDTSYEQYF
v_call: TRBV19; j_call: TRBJ1-4; clone_size: .; d_call: .; cdr3_nt: TGTGCCAGTAGTCTGGGACTAGGTTCTTACGAAAAACTGTTTTTT; cdr3_aa: CASSLGLGSYEKLFF
v_call: TRBV7-2; j_call: TRBJ1-6; clone_size: .; d_call: .; cdr3_nt: TGTGCCAGCAGCTTATTCCGCGGGCCCCGTGGTTCACCCCTCCACTTT; cdr3_aa: CASSLFRGPRGSPLHF
v_call: TRBV5-1; j_call: TRBJ1-2; clone_size: .; d_call: TRBD1; cdr3_nt: TGCGCCAGCAGCCCTCAGGGGGCGGATGGCTACACCTTC; cdr3_aa: CASSPQGADGYTF
v_call: TRBV6-6; j_call: TRBJ2-3; clone_size: .; d_call: .; cdr3_nt: TGTGCCAGCAGTATCGCGGCCCTCACAGATACGCAGTATTTT; cdr3_aa: CASSIAALTDTQYF
v_call: TRBV7-6; j_call: TRBJ1-1; clone_size: .; d_call: .; cdr3_nt: TGTGCCAGCAGCCGTTTCGGGGGGGGTGAAGCTTTCTTT; cdr3_aa: CASSRFGGGEAFF
v_call: TRBV27; j_call: TRBJ1-2; clone_size: .; d_call: TRBD1; cdr3_nt: TGTGCCAGACCGCCAAGCAGGGGGCGCGACGGCTACACCTTC; cdr3_aa: CARPPSRGRDGYTF
v_call: TRBV5-1; j_call: TRBJ2-7; clone_size: .; d_call: TRBD1; cdr3_nt: TGCGCCAGCAGCTTCGACAGGGGGAACTACGAGCAGTACTTC; cdr3_aa: CASSFDRGNYEQYF
v_call: TRBV14; j_call: TRBJ1-5; clone_size: .; d_call: .; cdr3_nt: TGTGCCAGCAGCCACCGCGGGACGGATAGCAATCAGCCCCAGCATTTT; cdr3_aa: CASSHRGTDSNQPQHF
v_call: TRBV7-9; j_call: TRBJ1-1; clone_size: .; d_call: TRBD1; cdr3_nt: TGTGCCAGCAGCTTCAGGGAACAGGGGGTCGTGAACACTGAAGCTTTCTTT; cdr3_aa: CASSFREQGVVNTEAFF
v_call: TRBV29-1; j_call: TRBJ2-7; clone_size: .; d_call: TRBD1; cdr3_nt: TGCAGCGTTGAAGATACGGGACAGGGCTCCTACGAGCAGTACTTC; cdr3_aa: CSVEDTGQGSYEQYF
v_call: TRBV27; j_call: TRBJ1-5; clone_size: .; d_call: TRBD1; cdr3_nt: TGTGCCAGCAGCCCCGGGACAGGGGGCTTCCAGCCCCAGCATTTT; cdr3_aa: CASSPGTGGFQPQHF
v_call: TRBV11-3; j_call: TRBJ2-3; clone_size: .; d_call: TRBD1; cdr3_nt: TGTGCCAGCAGCGGACAGGGCACAGATACGCAGTATTTT; cdr3_aa: CASSGQGTDTQYF
v_call: TRBV27; j_call: TRBJ2-1; clone_size: .; d_call: .; cdr3_nt: TGTGCCAGCAGAACTCGCCCGAGCTCCTACAATGAGCAGTTCTTC; cdr3_aa: CASRTRPSSYNEQFF
v_call: TRBV19; j_call: TRBJ2-7; clone_size: .; d_call: .; cdr3_nt: TGTGCCAGTAGTACCTTATCAGGGGACCGGGTCGAGCAGTACTTC; cdr3_aa: CASSTLSGDRVEQYF
v_call: TRBV27; j_call: TRBJ1-1; clone_size: .; d_call: .; cdr3_nt: TGTGCCAGCAGTTTATCCCCCGGGTTCCCTGAAGCTTTCTTT; cdr3_aa: CASSLSPGFPEAFF
v_call: TRBV6-6; j_call: TRBJ1-5; clone_size: .; d_call: .; cdr3_nt: TGTGCCAGCAGCTCTAGCGAGGAATTATTCAATCAGCCCCAGCATTTT; cdr3_aa: CASSSSEELFNQPQHF
v_call: TRBV11-3; j_call: TRBJ2-3; clone_size: .; d_call: .; cdr3_nt: TGTGCCAGCAGTCAGGGATCTAGCACAGATACGCAGTATTTT; cdr3_aa: CASSQGSSTDTQYF